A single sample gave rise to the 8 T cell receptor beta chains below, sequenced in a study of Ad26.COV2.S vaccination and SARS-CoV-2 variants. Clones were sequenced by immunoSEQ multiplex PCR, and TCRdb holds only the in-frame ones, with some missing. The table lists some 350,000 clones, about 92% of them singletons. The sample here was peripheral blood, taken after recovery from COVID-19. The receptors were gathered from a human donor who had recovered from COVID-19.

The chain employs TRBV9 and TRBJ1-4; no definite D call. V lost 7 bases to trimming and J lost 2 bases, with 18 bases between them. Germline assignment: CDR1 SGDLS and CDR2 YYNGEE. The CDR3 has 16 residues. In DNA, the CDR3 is TGTGCCAGCGGCGCTTCCGCGGGGAACACTAATGAAAAACTGTTTTTT. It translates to CASGASAGNTNEKLFF.

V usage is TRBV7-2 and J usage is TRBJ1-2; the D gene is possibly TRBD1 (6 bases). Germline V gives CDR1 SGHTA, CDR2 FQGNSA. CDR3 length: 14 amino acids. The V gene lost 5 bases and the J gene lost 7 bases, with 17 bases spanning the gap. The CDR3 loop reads CASSPLGGAGGYTF. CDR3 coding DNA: TGTGCCAGCAGCCCTCTCGGGGGCGCGGGTGGCTACACCTTC.

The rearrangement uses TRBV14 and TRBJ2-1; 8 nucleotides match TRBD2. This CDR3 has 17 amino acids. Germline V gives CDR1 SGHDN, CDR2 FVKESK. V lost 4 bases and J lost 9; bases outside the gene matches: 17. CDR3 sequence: CASSPFRAGGLLIEQFF. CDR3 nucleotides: TGTGCCAGCAGCCCGTTTCGGGCGGGGGGCCTTCTGATTGAGCAGTTCTTC.

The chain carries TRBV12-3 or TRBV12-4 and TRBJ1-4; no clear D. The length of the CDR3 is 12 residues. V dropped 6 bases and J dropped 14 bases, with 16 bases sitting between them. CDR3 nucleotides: TGTGCCAGCAGGATACCTGGTAATATGCTGTTTTTT. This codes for CASRIPGNMLFF.

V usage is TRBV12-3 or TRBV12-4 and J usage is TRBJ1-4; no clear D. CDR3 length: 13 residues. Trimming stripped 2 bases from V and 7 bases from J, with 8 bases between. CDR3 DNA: TGTGCCAGCAGTTTACAGGTCTTTGAAAAACTGTTTTTT. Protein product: CASSLQVFEKLFF.

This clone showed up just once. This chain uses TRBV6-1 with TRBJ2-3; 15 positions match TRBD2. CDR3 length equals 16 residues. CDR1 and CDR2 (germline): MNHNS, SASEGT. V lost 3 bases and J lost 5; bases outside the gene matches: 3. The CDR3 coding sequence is TGTGCCAGCAGTGAGGGACTAGCGGGGGGTCAAGATACGCAGTATTTT. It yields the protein CASSEGLAGGQDTQYF.

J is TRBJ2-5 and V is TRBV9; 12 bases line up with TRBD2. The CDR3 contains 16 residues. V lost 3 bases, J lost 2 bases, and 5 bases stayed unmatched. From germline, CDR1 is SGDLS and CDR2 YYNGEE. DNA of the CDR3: TGTGCCAGCAGCGCTCCGGGACTAGCGGGTCAAGAGACCCAGTACTTC. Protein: CASSAPGLAGQETQYF.

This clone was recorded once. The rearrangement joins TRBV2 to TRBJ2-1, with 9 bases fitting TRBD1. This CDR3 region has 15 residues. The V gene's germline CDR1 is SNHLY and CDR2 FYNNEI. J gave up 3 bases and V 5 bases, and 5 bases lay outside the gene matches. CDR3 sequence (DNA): TGTGCCAGCAGTAAACCGGGACAGGGCTACAATGAGCAGTTCTTC. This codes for CASSKPGQGYNEQFF. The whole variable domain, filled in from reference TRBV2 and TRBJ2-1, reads EPEVTQTPSHQVTQMGQEVILRCVPISNHLYFYWYRQILGQKVEFLVSFYNNEISEKSEIFDDQFSVERPDGSNFTLKIRSTKLEDSAMYFCASSKPGQGYNEQFFGPGTRLTVL.